Below are 28 T cell receptor beta chains sequenced from a single sample in a study of blood T cell repertoires in COVID-19. TCRdb's copy holds only in-frame clones and misses some; the assay was immunoSEQ multiplex PCR. The sample records under 250,000 clones, approximately 82% being singletons. Material: peripheral blood. These receptors came from a man aged 30 to 39 who had recovered from COVID-19.

The CDR3 is CSVEGAPNQPQHF. In DNA form, the CDR3 reads TGCAGCGTTGAGGGGGCTCCCAATCAGCCCCAGCATTTT. V gene TRBV29-1 combines with J gene TRBJ1-5; perhaps TRBD1 as D (6 bases). Germline V gene sequence: CDR1 SQVTM, CDR2 ANQGSEA. V lost 3 bases and J 3 bases, leaving 9 bases between the germline ends. This CDR3 comprises 13 residues.

The chain links TRBV10-2 to TRBJ2-2; TRBD1 is a possible D gene (6 bases). V lost 6 bases, J lost 5 bases, and 13 bases lay in between. This CDR3 contains 14 residues. CDR1 and CDR2 (germline): WSHSY, SAAADI. The CDR3 protein is CASRGYRETGELFF. CDR3 DNA sequence: TGCGCCAGCAGGGGATACAGGGAGACCGGGGAGCTGTTTTTT.

The rearrangement joins TRBV2 to TRBJ2-5, with D possibly TRBD2 on 5 matching bases. This CDR3 has 15 amino acids. Trimming took 8 bases from V and 7 from J, leaving 23 bases between them. Germline V CDR1 and CDR2: SNHLY, FYNNEI. This CDR3 is CASSKTSFDPGTQYF. CDR3 bases: TGTGCCAGCTCTAAAACTAGTTTTGATCCGGGGACCCAGTACTTC.

The genes are TRBV6-5 and TRBJ2-7, with 7 bases matching TRBD1. In germline, CDR1 is MNHEY, CDR2 SVGAGI. J was trimmed by 0 bases and V by 5 bases; bases with no gene match: 4. This CDR3 is 14 amino acids long. CDR3 DNA: TGTGCCAGCAGTATCCGACAGGGCTCCTACGAGCAGTACTTC. Translation: CASSIRQGSYEQYF.

The rearrangement uses TRBV27 and TRBJ2-6, with TRBD1 matching over 11 bases. The ends lost 5 bases at V and 3 bases at J; junction bases unmatched: 3. The CDR3 sequence is 16 residues long. Germline values: CDR1 MNHEY, CDR2 SMNVEV (reference sequence). The CDR3 sequence: CASSGQGALGANVLTF. CDR3 sequence (DNA): TGTGCCAGCAGTGGACAGGGGGCGCTTGGGGCCAACGTCCTGACTTTC.

V usage is TRBV14 and J usage is TRBJ2-3; TRBD1 might be the D (6 bases). From germline, CDR1 is SGHDN and CDR2 FVKESK. The V and J ends lost 2 bases and 2 bases respectively, with 14 bases between them. CDR3 length: 16 residues. DNA of the CDR3: TGTGCCAGCAGCCAACTAGGGGGACGGGTCACAGATACGCAGTATTTT. Amino acids: CASSQLGGRVTDTQYF.

The J gene is TRBJ1-1, the V gene TRBV6-1; no clear D. The CDR3 contains 15 residues. Germline CDR1 is MNHNS and CDR2 is SASEGT. V was clipped by 0 bases and J by 8 bases, with 16 bases between them. CDR3 sequence reads: CASSEARFAVREAFF. The CDR3 bases are TGTGCCAGCAGTGAAGCGAGGTTTGCGGTACGCGAAGCTTTCTTT.

V gene TRBV11-1 combines with J gene TRBJ2-2, with 10 bases identical to TRBD2. The CDR3 totals 16 residues. Losses at the gene ends were 4 bases for V and 1 base for J; bases not matched to a gene: 3. In germline, CDR1 is SGHAT, CDR2 FQDESV (reference sequence). CDR3 nucleotides: TGTGCCAGCAGCTCCGCTAGCGGGGGGAACACCGGGGAGCTGTTTTTT. Translated, it gives CASSSASGGNTGELFF.

The gene calls are TRBV28 and TRBJ1-2; no reliable D call. The CDR3 runs 15 residues. Deletions cut 1 base from V and 2 bases from J, with 11 bases between. Germline V gives CDR1 MDHEN, CDR2 SYDVKM. Written as DNA, the CDR3 is TGTGCCAGCAGTTTATCGGCGGGAGGGAACTATGGCTACACCTTC. It codes for CASSLSAGGNYGYTF.

The chain couples TRBV2 to TRBJ1-5; 7 positions match TRBD1. Germline-derived CDR1 and CDR2 are SNHLY and FYNNEI. The CDR3 is 14 residues long. V shed 6 bases and J 4 bases; nucleotides not matched to a gene: 6. The DNA of the CDR3 is TGTGCCAGCAGGTGGGACAGCGTAAATCAGCCCCAGCATTTT. Amino acids: CASRWDSVNQPQHF.

This clone occurred once. J is TRBJ1-6 and V is TRBV5-1; 7 bases are shared with TRBD1. Unmatched junction bases numbered 5, after V lost 3 bases and J lost 5 bases. The germline V gene encodes CDR1 SGHRS and CDR2 YFSETQ. The CDR3 spans 15 residues. The CDR3 DNA is TGCGCCAGCAGCTGGGAGACAGGGAATAATTCACCCCTCCACTTT. Translating gives CASSWETGNNSPLHF.

The J gene is TRBJ1-2, the V gene TRBV3-1 (or the pseudogene TRBV3-2); weak D call: TRBD1 (6 bases). The ends were cut back, 4 bases at V and 4 bases at J, with 13 bases in the middle. CDR1 is LGHDT and CDR2 is YNNKEL in the germline V gene (reference sequence). The CDR3 totals 14 residues. Here the CDR3 DNA reads TGTGCCAGCAGCCTAGAGGGGGGGTCCTATGGCTACACCTTC. Translated, it gives CASSLEGGSYGYTF.

This clone was detected a few times. The chain joins TRBV5-1 to TRBJ2-5; TRBD2 matches 8 bases. V shed 1 base, J shed 5 bases, and the junction held 7 bases outside the gene matches. Germline V CDR1 and CDR2: SGHRS, YFSETQ. CDR3 size: 15 residues. The CDR3: CASSLSAGEVETQYF. In DNA, the CDR3 is TGCGCCAGCAGCTTGTCAGCGGGGGAGGTTGAGACCCAGTACTTC.

The J gene is TRBJ2-7, the V gene TRBV5-1; 8 bases align to TRBD1. The germline CDR1 and CDR2 sequences are SGHRS and YFSETQ. The CDR3 contains 14 residues. V lost 5 bases to trimming and J lost 7 bases; unmatched junction nucleotides: 11. The CDR3 DNA reads TGCGCCAGCAGTTACGTTCAGAACAGGGGGGAGCAGTACTTC. Translating it yields CASSYVQNRGEQYF.

The rearrangement uses TRBV9 and TRBJ2-2; TRBD2 might be the D (5 bases). The CDR3 is made up of 14 amino acids. Germline CDR1 SGDLS, CDR2 YYNGEE. Trimming cost V 5 bases and J 6 bases, with 14 bases left between them. The CDR3 DNA is TGTGCCAGCAGGTGGACTGTGGGCTCCGGGGAGCTGTTTTTT. Its protein product is CASRWTVGSGELFF.

The rearrangement uses TRBV5-6 and TRBJ2-7, with D possibly being TRBD2 (5 bases). CDR3 length: 13 residues. Deletions cut 0 bases from V and 9 bases from J, with 13 bases between. Per the germline V gene, CDR1 is SGHDT and CDR2 is YYEEEE. The CDR3 sequence is CASSLVFVGRQYF. The CDR3 DNA reads TGTGCCAGCAGCTTGGTTTTTGTTGGGAGGCAGTACTTC.

This rearrangement joins TRBV29-1 to TRBJ2-6; TRBD1 matches at 7 bases. Trimming removed 5 bases from V and 1 base from J; junction bases left unmatched: 11. Germline V gene lookup returns CDR1 SQVTM and CDR2 ANQGSEA. The CDR3 is 17 amino acids. The CDR3 sequence: CSVSKTGVRSGANVLTF. The CDR3 coding sequence is TGCAGCGTTTCCAAAACAGGGGTTAGGTCTGGGGCCAACGTCCTGACTTTC.

The V and J genes are TRBV6-4 and TRBJ2-1, with a weak D call TRBD2 (7 bases). The CDR3 extends over 16 amino acids. Trimming removed 10 bases at V and 1 base at J, with 20 bases between. Germline CDR1 reads MRHNA; CDR2 reads SNTAGT. The CDR3 nucleotides read TGTGCCACCGCCCCGAGGGGGGGATTTTCCTACAATGAGCAGTTCTTC. Translating it yields CATAPRGGFSYNEQFF.

CDR3 sequence: CASSLGNMGGRGSPLHF. CDR3 sequence (DNA): TGTGCCAGCAGCTTGGGGAATATGGGGGGGCGAGGGTCACCCCTCCACTTT. The genes are TRBV7-9 and TRBJ1-6; maybe TRBD1 (6 bases). This CDR3 spans 17 amino acids. Germline V gene data show CDR1 as SEHNR and CDR2 as FQNEAQ (reference sequence). The ends were cut back, 3 bases at V and 10 bases at J, with 22 bases in the middle.

The J gene is TRBJ2-7, the V gene TRBV7-8; no reliable D call. V dropped 5 bases and J dropped 2 bases, with 7 bases sitting between them. Per the germline V gene, CDR1 is SGHVS and CDR2 is FQNEAQ. CDR3 size: 12 residues. The CDR3 DNA reads TGTGCCAGCAGCCGCGACACCTACGAGCAGTACTTC. It codes for CASSRDTYEQYF.

The sample holds one count of this clone. Here the CDR3 DNA reads TGCGCCAGCAGCCAAACAGGGGACGGACACACAGATACGCAGTATTTT. It specifies CASSQTGDGHTDTQYF. V and J are TRBV4-1 and TRBJ2-3; 7 bases align to TRBD1. J lost 2 bases, V lost 2 bases, and 7 bases had no gene match. The germline CDR1 and CDR2 sequences are MGHRA and YSYEKL. This CDR3 spans 16 amino acids.

The chain employs TRBV5-8 and TRBJ2-3; TRBD1 is a possible D gene (6 bases). Trimming cost V 0 bases and J 2 bases, with 10 bases left between them. This CDR3 is built from 15 residues. CDR1 is SGHTS, CDR2 YDEGEE, per germline. CDR3 region: CASSLAGGTTDTQYF. The DNA of the CDR3 is TGTGCCAGCAGCTTGGCTGGGGGCACCACAGATACGCAGTATTTT.

The chain carries TRBV5-6 and TRBJ2-2; the D gene is possibly TRBD1 (6 bases). Trimming stripped 6 bases from V and 1 base from J, with 13 bases between. In germline, CDR1 is SGHDT, CDR2 YYEEEE. The CDR3 has 15 residues. The CDR3 spells CASNNGQLNTGELFF. The CDR3 DNA reads as TGTGCCAGCAACAATGGACAGTTGAACACCGGGGAGCTGTTTTTT.

This clone was seen just once. The rearrangement links TRBV6-5 to TRBJ1-2, with TRBD1 matching over 10 bases. The length of the CDR3 is 15 residues. V shed 4 bases, J shed 4 bases, and the junction held 6 bases outside the gene matches. Germline V gives CDR1 MNHEY, CDR2 SVGAGI. This chain's CDR3 is CASSSGTGAGYGYTF. The CDR3 region has the DNA TGTGCCAGCAGTTCCGGGACAGGGGCGGGCTATGGCTACACCTTC.

In its sample, this clone was seen once. The chain is built from TRBV3-1 (or the pseudogene TRBV3-2) and TRBJ1-5; D is ambiguous. Germline V CDR1 and CDR2: LGHDT, YNNKEL (reference sequence). The V and J ends lost 0 bases and 7 bases respectively, with 4 bases between them. This CDR3 has 12 residues. CDR3 amino acids: CASSQESQPQHF. Here the CDR3 DNA reads TGTGCCAGCAGCCAAGAAAGCCAGCCCCAGCATTTT.

V usage is TRBV5-6 and J usage is TRBJ2-3; TRBD2 aligns across 9 bases. CDR3 length: 17 amino acids. CDR1 and CDR2 from the germline V gene are SGHDT and YYEEEE. Germline trimming cut 4 bases from V and 2 bases from J; bases unmatched to any gene: 11. CDR3 in DNA: TGTGCCAGCAGCCGATCGGTAAGCGGGGGGACCACAGATACGCAGTATTTT. It specifies CASSRSVSGGTTDTQYF.

This rearrangement joins TRBV5-1 to TRBJ1-2; D is unclear. The CDR3 length is 13 residues. Germline V gene data show CDR1 as SGHRS and CDR2 as YFSETQ. Deletions cut 4 bases from V and 3 bases from J, with 10 bases between. CDR3 sequence: CASSPPNYYGYTF. In DNA, the CDR3 is TGCGCCAGCAGCCCGCCGAACTACTATGGCTACACCTTC.

The rearrangement links TRBV3-1 (or the pseudogene TRBV3-2) to TRBJ2-7, with D possibly matching TRBD2 (6 bases). Germline-derived CDR1 and CDR2 are LGHDT and YNNKEL (reference sequence). CDR3 length: 13 residues. V lost 1 base and J lost 7, with 11 bases in between. The CDR3 protein is CASSQARDWEQYF. The CDR3 DNA sequence: TGTGCCAGCAGCCAAGCGAGGGACTGGGAGCAGTACTTC.